Shown below are 10 T cell receptor beta chains from a single sample sequenced in a study of CD8 T cells in Susac syndrome. RNA, at about 0.45 to 1 ug, was reverse transcribed with random hexamers. MiXCR was run by TCRdb on the immunoSEQ multiplex PCR reads, yielding one entry per CDR3 protein. The repertoire holds roughly 200,000 distinct CDR3 sequences, with 80% to 95% as singletons. Specimen: CD4+ T cells from PBMCs. These receptors were taken from a human donor in good health.

The chain has TRBV27 and TRBJ2-1, with D possibly TRBD2 on 7 matching bases. Germline CDR1 and CDR2: MNHEY and SMNVEV (reference sequence). V was pared by 4 bases and J by 13 bases, with 17 bases between. The CDR3 covers 13 residues. The CDR3 sequence: CASSSHPAGAQFF. The DNA of the CDR3 is TGTGCCAGCAGTTCACACCCGGCGGGGGCACAGTTCTTC.

The count of this clonotype is one. The V and J genes are TRBV19 and TRBJ2-7, with D perhaps matching TRBD2 (6 bases). The CDR3 has 14 amino acids. Trimming left V 3 bases short and J 6 bases short, with 15 bases between. The germline CDR1 and CDR2 sequences are LNHDA and SQIVND (reference sequence). This CDR3 is CASSIGPVGGEQYF. The CDR3 coding sequence is TGTGCCAGTAGTATCGGACCTGTCGGGGGCGAGCAGTACTTC. Complete variable domain (other parts from reference TRBV19 and TRBJ2-7): DGGITQSPKYLFRKEGQNVTLSCEQNLNHDAMYWYRQDPGQGLRLIYYSQIVNDFQKGDIAEGYSVSREKKESFPLTVTSAQKNPTAFYLCASSIGPVGGEQYFGPGTRLTVT.

The J gene is TRBJ2-4, the V gene TRBV28; 9 nucleotides line up with TRBD1. CDR3 length equals 16 residues. The V segment lost 2 bases and the J segment 5 bases; nucleotides outside the gene matches: 7. Germline V gene sequence: CDR1 MDHEN, CDR2 SYDVKM. The chain's CDR3 is CASSLPGTGSENIQYF. CDR3 DNA sequence: TGTGCCAGCAGTTTACCCGGGACAGGGTCGGAAAACATTCAGTACTTC.

V is TRBV12-3 or TRBV12-4 and J is TRBJ2-2, with TRBD2 identical over 12 bases. The V and J ends lost 4 bases and 7 bases, in that order; junction bases with no gene match: 10. CDR3 length: 17 residues. The CDR3 is CASSSPPLAGGIGELFF. In DNA form, the CDR3 reads TGTGCCAGCAGTTCCCCTCCCCTAGCGGGGGGGATCGGGGAGCTGTTTTTT.

V usage is TRBV6-2 or TRBV6-3 and J usage is TRBJ1-1; perhaps TRBD1 as D (5 bases). Germline lookup yields CDR1 MNHEY and CDR2 SVGEGT. The CDR3 has 15 residues. The V end lost 4 bases, the J end lost 1 base, and 13 bases lay between the germline ends. CDR3 amino acids: CASSSPGGSNTEAFF. The CDR3 DNA sequence: TGTGCCAGCAGTTCTCCTGGGGGATCGAACACTGAAGCTTTCTTT.

The chain employs TRBV28 and TRBJ1-6; D gene ambiguous. This CDR3 contains 15 residues. Trimming cost V 2 bases and J 3 bases, with 8 bases left between them. In germline, CDR1 is MDHEN, CDR2 SYDVKM. CDR3 loop: CASSLEGNYNSPLHF. DNA of the CDR3: TGTGCCAGCAGTTTAGAGGGCAACTATAATTCACCCCTCCACTTT.

V gene TRBV20-1 combines with J gene TRBJ2-4, with D unclear. The ends were cut back, 1 base at V and 1 base at J, with 11 bases in the middle. The germline gives CDR1 DFQATT, CDR2 SNEGSKA (reference sequence). The CDR3 spans 15 residues. The CDR3 DNA follows: TGCAGTGCTAGAGCCCGTAGCCCTGCCAAAAACATTCAGTACTTC. Translating gives CSARARSPAKNIQYF.

The CDR3 is CASSLALQGYGYTF. As DNA, the CDR3 is TGTGCCAGCAGCTTAGCGCTGCAGGGCTATGGCTACACCTTC. This rearrangement joins TRBV7-2 to TRBJ1-2; maybe TRBD1 (5 bases). This CDR3 comprises 14 residues. V lost 0 bases and J lost 4, with 9 bases in between. CDR1 SGHTA and CDR2 FQGNSA come from the germline V gene.

This clonotype came up once. The chain combines TRBV2 with TRBJ2-2; 10 nucleotides line up with TRBD1. The CDR3 consists of 15 residues. The V and J ends lost 6 bases and 4 bases, in that order; junction bases with no gene match: 5. Germline V CDR1 and CDR2: SNHLY, FYNNEI. Here the CDR3 reads CASREGTGVTGELFF. CDR3 DNA: TGTGCCAGCAGGGAGGGGACAGGGGTCACCGGGGAGCTGTTTTTT.

The chain combines TRBV4-3 with TRBJ2-5; D may match TRBD1 or TRBD2 (6 bases each). Trimming cost V 0 bases and J 6 bases, with 11 bases left between them. The germline CDR1 and CDR2 sequences are LGHNA and YSLEER. The CDR3 has 14 residues. CDR3 in DNA: TGCGCCAGCAGCCAAGAGGGGGGCCTGAAGACCCAGTACTTC. This encodes CASSQEGGLKTQYF.